The 32 T cell receptor beta chains below were found in one sample sequenced in a study of naive and memory T cell subsets. Study-level points and caveats: A few larger clonotypes appeared in naive repertoires, especially CD8, possibly memory cells re-expressing CD45RA.

Both TRBC1 and TRBC2 were covered by a beta constant-region primer of two equimolar oligonucleotides. Nested alpha and beta constant-region primers with the SP2 primer drove four PCR rounds on ligated cDNA. TCRdb reprocessed the UMI-ligation and nested PCR reads with MiXCR, giving one entry per CDR3 protein. The top ten hold over 0.11% of the sample, which has roughly 100,000 distinct CDR3 sequences, roughly 10% seen once. For these TCRs, the target antigens are not known. Sequencing input: naive CD4+ T cells from blood. The receptors come from a human donor in good health.

At least ten counts were recorded for this clonotype. The chain links TRBV29-1 to TRBJ2-2; D tentatively reads TRBD1 or TRBD2 (5 bases each). The CDR3 has 11 amino acids. Trimming took 4 bases from V and 6 from J, leaving 6 bases between them. Germline V lookup: CDR1 SQVTM, CDR2 ANQGSEA. DNA of the CDR3: TGCAGCGTTGGGGGACCCGGGGAGCTGTTTTTT. Its translation: CSVGGPGELFF.

On this clonotype: Being one base from a much bigger clone, this may be a read error. The chain recombines TRBV9 with TRBJ2-1; 9 bases align to TRBD2. There are 15 residues in the CDR3. Looked up from germline, CDR1 is SGDLS and CDR2 is YYNGEE. The CDR3 is CVSSPTSGPYNEQFF. The CDR3, as DNA: TGTGTCAGCAGCCCTACTAGCGGGCCCTACAATGAGCAGTTCTTC.

V is TRBV7-2 and J is TRBJ2-3; D is undetermined. V lost 4 bases and J 2 bases, leaving 10 bases between the germline ends. CDR3 length: 14 residues. Looked up from germline, CDR1 is SGHTA and CDR2 is FQGNSA. The CDR3 bases are TGTGCCAGCAGCTCACGGACCTCCACAGATACGCAGTATTTT. It specifies CASSSRTSTDTQYF.

The gene calls are TRBV20-1 and TRBJ1-6, with D maybe TRBD1 (6 bases). With 2 bases removed from V and 8 bases from J, the gap between germline ends came to 10 bases. This CDR3 is built from 13 residues. Germline loops: CDR1 DFQATT, CDR2 SNEGSKA (reference sequence). For the CDR3, the DNA is TGCAGTGCTAGACCAAGGGGGTATTCACCCCTCCACTTT. Translated, it gives CSARPRGYSPLHF.

This clonotype was counted ten times or more. The rearrangement joins TRBV7-9 to TRBJ2-4; no clear D gene. CDR3 length: 15 amino acids. In germline, CDR1 is SEHNR, CDR2 FQNEAQ (reference sequence). V was shortened by 5 bases and J by 2 bases, with 13 bases between the two germline ends. CDR3 bases: TGTGCCAGCAGCCTGAAACCTAGTACCAAAAACATTCAGTACTTC. Translating it yields CASSLKPSTKNIQYF.

This clonotype has just a few counts. The chain employs TRBV11-2 and TRBJ2-6, with a tentative D call TRBD1 (6 bases). This CDR3 spans 18 amino acids. Trimming removed 5 bases from V and 2 bases from J, with 19 bases in between. Germline V CDR1 and CDR2: SGHAT, FQNNGV. The CDR3 DNA reads TGTGCCAGCAGCCCGAATACCCCCACAGGGCCTGGGGCCAACGTCCTGACTTTC. This encodes CASSPNTPTGPGANVLTF.

Ten or more counts support this clonotype. The rearrangement links TRBV6-2 or TRBV6-3 to TRBJ2-7; tentative D call: TRBD2 (6 bases). This CDR3 has 15 residues. Trimming pared 2 bases from V and 6 bases from J, leaving 17 bases between. CDR1 is MNHEY and CDR2 is SVGEGT in the germline V gene. The CDR3 sequence is CASSYRTTFGPEQYF. CDR3 nucleotides: TGTGCCAGCAGTTACCGGACTACATTCGGGCCCGAGCAGTACTTC.

This clonotype came up a few times. The V call is TRBV2, the J call TRBJ1-1; D ambiguous. Germline V gene data show CDR1 as SNHLY and CDR2 as FYNNEI. The CDR3 runs to 12 residues. Trimming shortened V by 1 base and J by 4 bases, and 4 bases separated the two germline ends. CDR3 residues: CASSEGPTEAFF. The CDR3 DNA reads TGTGCCAGCAGTGAAGGGCCCACTGAAGCTTTCTTT.

This clonotype was seen at least ten times. The chain couples TRBV29-1 to TRBJ2-7; 7 nucleotides agree with TRBD2. Germline loops: CDR1 SQVTM, CDR2 ANQGSEA. This CDR3 region has 14 residues. With V trimmed by 6 bases and J by 1 base, 9 bases remained unmatched. The CDR3 DNA follows: TGCAGCGTCCCAAGCGGGACGACGTCCTACGAGCAGTACTTC. As protein: CSVPSGTTSYEQYF.

In this sample, this clonotype turned up many times. This chain joins TRBV14 and TRBJ2-3, with D unclear. The CDR3 runs to 14 residues. The ends were cut back, 0 bases at V and 7 bases at J, with 11 bases in the middle. From germline, CDR1 is SGHDN and CDR2 FVKESK. DNA of the CDR3: TGTGCCAGCAGCCAAGAAAGTTGGGCCAATACGCAGTATTTT. Its translation: CASSQESWANTQYF.

This clonotype was counted only a few times. The chain has TRBV11-1 and TRBJ2-1; D perhaps matches TRBD2 (5 bases). Trimming removed 5 bases from V and 6 bases from J, with 11 bases in between. Germline assignment: CDR1 SGHAT and CDR2 FQDESV (reference sequence). The CDR3 contains 13 residues. The DNA of the CDR3 is TGTGCCAGCAGCCTCGAGGGTAGCAATGAGCAGTTCTTC. Protein sequence: CASSLEGSNEQFF.

This clonotype has a handful of counts. This chain joins TRBV5-6 and TRBJ1-1; unclear D gene. The germline V and J ends were trimmed by 4 bases and 4 bases, with 11 bases remaining between them. The CDR3 is made up of 13 amino acids. Per germline, CDR1 SGHDT and CDR2 YYEEEE. CDR3 DNA: TGTGCCAGCAGCCCACCGCCGGGCACTGAAGCTTTCTTT. Translated: CASSPPPGTEAFF. Filled out from reference TRBV5-6 and TRBJ1-1, the complete variable domain reads DAGVTQSPTHLIKTRGQQVTLRCSPKSGHDTVSWYQQALGQGPQFIFQYYEEEERQRGNFPDRFSGHQFPNYSSELNVNALLLGDSALYLCASSPPPGTEAFFGQGTRLTVV.

This clonotype has at least ten counts. The rearrangement links TRBV11-1 to TRBJ2-1, with 14 bases that match TRBD2. V dropped 7 bases and J dropped 4; count of bases not matched to a gene: 15. Germline V gives CDR1 SGHAT, CDR2 FQDESV (reference sequence). CDR3 length: 19 residues. The CDR3 sequence: CASTSEPGTSGRDYNEQFF. Written as DNA, the CDR3 is TGTGCCAGCACCTCCGAACCCGGGACTAGCGGGAGAGATTACAATGAGCAGTTCTTC.

This clonotype was observed a handful of times. The V call is TRBV6-2 or TRBV6-3, the J call TRBJ2-1; D may be TRBD2 (5 bases). Trimming took 6 bases from V and 5 from J, leaving 20 bases between them. CDR1 is MNHEY and CDR2 is SVGEGT in the germline V gene. This CDR3 spans 16 amino acids. The CDR3 sequence is CASRGGLWRKHNEQFF. The CDR3, as DNA: TGTGCCAGCAGGGGTGGACTCTGGCGGAAACACAATGAGCAGTTCTTC.

This clonotype was seen a handful of times. V usage is TRBV18 and J usage is TRBJ2-7; TRBD2 is a possible D gene (5 bases). The CDR3 is 14 amino acids. CDR1 is KGHSH and CDR2 is LQKENI in the germline V gene. V lost 4 bases and J 3 bases, leaving 13 bases between the germline ends. In DNA form, the CDR3 reads TGTGCCAGCTCACGGTTGGACGGGAACTACGAGCAGTACTTC. Translating it yields CASSRLDGNYEQYF.

The sample holds a few counts of this clonotype. The chain links TRBV4-1 to TRBJ1-2; 8 nucleotides agree with TRBD1. The V gene's germline CDR1 is MGHRA and CDR2 YSYEKL. CDR3 length: 15 amino acids. The junction had 2 bases not matched to a gene; V was cut back by 0 bases and J by 2 bases. CDR3 loop: CASSQDRGQNYGYTF. DNA of the CDR3: TGCGCCAGCAGCCAAGACAGGGGGCAGAACTATGGCTACACCTTC.

This rearrangement joins TRBV19 to TRBJ2-7; 9 nucleotides agree with TRBD2. V trimming: 3 bases; J trimming: 5 bases; junction bases outside the gene matches: 14. The germline gives CDR1 LNHDA, CDR2 SQIVND (reference sequence). The CDR3 has 17 amino acids. The CDR3 region has the DNA TGTGCCAGTAGTATTAGTAGCGGGAGCCCATTTCTTAACGAGCAGTACTTC. Amino acid sequence: CASSISSGSPFLNEQYF.

This clonotype was counted a few times. The CDR3 reads CASSAGTSVNEQFF. The CDR3 DNA follows: TGTGCCAGCAGTGCCGGGACTAGCGTTAATGAGCAGTTCTTC. This sequence joins TRBV6-2 or TRBV6-3 and TRBJ2-1, with 10 bases aligning to TRBD2. Germline-derived CDR1 and CDR2 are MNHEY and SVGEGT. V was clipped by 5 bases and J by 7 bases; unmatched bases: 5. CDR3 length equals 14 residues.

V is TRBV28 and J is TRBJ2-7; D gene ambiguous. The CDR3 totals 13 residues. Germline V gene sequence: CDR1 MDHEN, CDR2 SYDVKM. V gave up 5 bases and J gave up 7 bases, with 15 bases separating them. In DNA, the CDR3 is TGTGCCAGCAGTCCTATCACTGTACGGGAGCAGTACTTC. This gives the protein CASSPITVREQYF.

This clonotype was detected a few times. This chain links TRBV4-3 with TRBJ1-6; D is ambiguous. Germline V gene data show CDR1 as LGHNA and CDR2 as YSLEER. Trimming left V 1 base short and J 14 bases short, with 18 bases between. The CDR3 is 15 residues long. The CDR3 nucleotides are TGCGCCAGCAGCCAAGGAGTTAGGACTGCCCGAACCCTCCACTTT. As protein: CASSQGVRTARTLHF.

This clonotype occurred a few times. V and J are TRBV3-1 and TRBJ1-4; D gene unclear. V was shortened by 6 bases and J by 8 bases, with 10 bases between the two germline ends. From germline, CDR1 is LGHDT and CDR2 YNNKEL (reference sequence). The CDR3 totals 12 residues. This CDR3 reads CASSTTGEKLFF. The CDR3 DNA sequence: TGTGCCAGCAGTACCACGGGCGAAAAACTGTTTTTT.

This clonotype has a handful of counts. The chain carries TRBV7-2 and TRBJ1-4; 9 bases are shared with TRBD1. Germline V gene data show CDR1 as SGHTA and CDR2 as FQGNSA. The V and J ends lost 2 bases and 7 bases, in that order; junction bases with no gene match: 5. The CDR3 consists of 15 residues. The CDR3 DNA reads TGTGCCAGCAGCTTAACAGGGGGCGCGGGTGAAAAACTGTTTTTT. Translating gives CASSLTGGAGEKLFF.

The chain links TRBV2 to TRBJ2-1, with a weak D call TRBD1 (5 bases). Germline V gene sequence: CDR1 SNHLY, CDR2 FYNNEI. Trimming cost V 7 bases and J 4 bases, with 11 bases left between them. The CDR3 length is 13 residues. In nucleotides, the CDR3 is TGTGCCAGCATGAGCAGGGTTTACAATGAGCAGTTCTTC. Translation gives CASMSRVYNEQFF.

The chain recombines TRBV28 with TRBJ1-2, with D unclear. The V end was cut by 2 bases, the J end by 7 bases, with 11 bases between. Germline V gives CDR1 MDHEN, CDR2 SYDVKM. CDR3 length equals 13 residues. CDR3 sequence (DNA): TGTGCCAGCAGTTTAGTAAGGTCTTCTGGCTACACCTTC. As protein: CASSLVRSSGYTF.

This clonotype was seen more than once but under ten times. This chain links TRBV7-2 with TRBJ2-2, with D perhaps assigned TRBD1 or TRBD2 (5 bases each). The CDR3 spans 14 residues. V was cut by 5 bases and J by 8 bases, with 15 bases left in between. CDR1 is SGHTA and CDR2 is FQGNSA in the germline V gene. In nucleotides, the CDR3 is TGTGCCAGCAGCGTGGGACGGCGGGCTGGGGAGCTGTTTTTT. Encoded protein: CASSVGRRAGELFF. The whole variable domain, remainder taken from reference TRBV7-2 and TRBJ2-2, is GAGVSQSPSNKVTEKGKDVELRCDPISGHTALYWYRQSLGQGLEFLIYFQGNSAPDKSGLPSDRFSAERTGGSVSTLTIQRTQQEDSAVYLCASSVGRRAGELFFGEGSRLTVL.

This clonotype was observed a few times. The V and J genes are TRBV5-1 and TRBJ1-2; TRBD1 is a possible D gene (5 bases). The V end was cut by 0 bases, the J end by 8 bases, with 14 bases between. This CDR3 contains 14 residues. CDR1 and CDR2 from the germline V gene are SGHRS and YFSETQ. The CDR3 is CASSLVAGNRGYTF. The CDR3 DNA follows: TGCGCCAGCAGCTTGGTGGCAGGGAATCGGGGCTACACCTTC.

This clonotype was seen many times. V and J are TRBV20-1 and TRBJ2-1; 8 positions agree with TRBD2. This CDR3 spans 19 amino acids. Germline V gene data show CDR1 as DFQATT and CDR2 as SNEGSKA (reference sequence). V dropped 1 base and J dropped 1; count of bases not matched to a gene: 15. CDR3 nucleotides: TGCAGTGCTAGAGTACAAGGCCTAGCGGGCCGCCAGTCCTACAATGAGCAGTTCTTC. This translates into CSARVQGLAGRQSYNEQFF.

CDR3 bases: TGCAGCGCGGACAGAGAAGGGAATGGCTACACCTTC. Translating it yields CSADREGNGYTF. This sequence joins TRBV29-1 and TRBJ1-2; the D gene is possibly TRBD1 (6 bases). CDR3 size: 12 residues. The V end was cut by 7 bases, the J end by 6 bases, with 15 bases between. In germline, CDR1 is SQVTM, CDR2 ANQGSEA.

This clonotype was seen only a few times. CDR3 DNA: TGTGCCAGCAGCCGAGACGGGGCTGAGCAGTACTTC. Translating gives CASSRDGAEQYF. The chain combines TRBV7-9 with TRBJ2-7, with D perhaps being TRBD1 or TRBD2 (5 bases each). V dropped 5 bases and J dropped 7 bases, with 12 bases sitting between them. Germline V lookup: CDR1 SEHNR, CDR2 FQNEAQ (reference sequence). This CDR3 region has 12 residues. Looking up the rest from reference TRBV7-9 and TRBJ2-7 gives the full variable domain: DTGVSQNPRHKITKRGQNVTFRCDPISEHNRLYWYRQTLGQGPEFLTYFQNEAQLEKSRLLSDRFSAERPKGSFSTLEIQRTEQGDSAMYLCASSRDGAEQYFGPGTRLTVT.

This clonotype was seen a few times. The rearrangement links TRBV18 to TRBJ1-1, with D unclear. Germline CDR1 and CDR2: KGHSH and LQKENI. There are 15 residues in the CDR3. Trimming stripped 3 bases from V and 3 bases from J, with 14 bases between. CDR3 sequence: CASSPYTGEDTEAFF. In DNA, the CDR3 is TGTGCCAGCTCACCGTATACCGGGGAGGACACTGAAGCTTTCTTT.

The V and J genes are TRBV27 and TRBJ2-7; D is possibly TRBD2 (5 bases). V was trimmed by 4 bases and J by 2 bases, leaving 12 bases between them. The germline CDR1 and CDR2 sequences are MNHEY and SMNVEV (reference sequence). The CDR3 runs 14 residues. The CDR3: CASSYSGLAYEQYF. As DNA, the CDR3 is TGTGCCAGCAGTTACTCGGGGTTAGCCTACGAGCAGTACTTC.

This clonotype occurred many times. The chain uses TRBV19 and TRBJ1-3; possibly TRBD1 for D (5 bases). Germline-derived CDR1 and CDR2 are LNHDA and SQIVND (reference sequence). There are 14 residues in the CDR3. Trimming shortened V by 4 bases and J by 1 base, and 8 bases separated the two germline ends. The CDR3 DNA reads as TGTGCCAGTAGTACAGGGACGTCTGGAAACACCATATATTTT. As protein: CASSTGTSGNTIYF. Full variable domain (remainder filled in from reference TRBV19 and TRBJ1-3): DGGITQSPKYLFRKEGQNVTLSCEQNLNHDAMYWYRQDPGQGLRLIYYSQIVNDFQKGDIAEGYSVSREKKESFPLTVTSAQKNPTAFYLCASSTGTSGNTIYFGEGSWLTVV.